The present T cell receptor (beta chain) was sequenced within a study of blood T cell repertoires in COVID-19. Background on the study: Material from acute and convalescent COVID-19 was sourced from the United States, Italy and Spain. The analysed material was cDNA or gDNA that came from T cells, B-cell-depleted T cells, or PBMCs.

V was clipped by 0 bases and J by 3 bases; unmatched bases: 1. CDR3 length: 14 residues. Germline-derived CDR1 and CDR2 are GTSNPN and SVGIG (reference sequence). Original analysis: Scientists estimated how many nucleated cells there were by amplifying reference gene primers. Clones were read by immunoSEQ multiplex PCR, and TCRdb kept only the in-frame ones, dropping some. From that table come the V and J calls and clone size; the DNA was used to work out D and trimming. The sample includes about 76,000 clones, about 83% of them seen just once. Sequenced input: peripheral blood. This chain joins TRBV30 and TRBJ2-7; 11 nucleotides align to TRBD1. This TCR was sampled from a man aged 25 to 45 with acute or convalescent COVID-19. The CDR3 DNA reads TGTGCCTGGAGTGTGGGGACAGGGGGCTACGAGCAGTACTTC. Encoded protein: CAWSVGTGGYEQYF.